This TCR beta chain stems from a study of Graves' ophthalmopathy and Graves' hyperthyroidism. Study summary: No ophthalmopathy within 18 months of follow-up signified stable hyperthyroidism.

Germline CDR1 is SGHDN and CDR2 is FVKESK. CDR3 size: 15 residues. V was cut by 1 base and J by 3 bases, with 13 bases left in between. Amplified material comprised TCR beta CDR3 regions derived from RNA transcripts. RT-PCR in the first round used HTBI primers; a second-round multiplex PCR followed. TCRdb independently ran MiXCR on the multiplex PCR reads; one entry per CDR3 protein. The sample lists around 1,000,000 distinct CDR3 sequences; roughly two fifths were seen once. The sequence was collected from an adult man with Graves' hyperthyroidism. Sample: peripheral blood or thyroid tissue (not recorded which). The V gene is TRBV14, the J gene TRBJ2-7, with D possibly matching TRBD1 (6 bases). The CDR3, as DNA: TGTGCCAGCAGCCAAGTCTTTGGGGGCAACTACGAGCAGTACTTC. It encodes CASSQVFGGNYEQYF.